This paragraph reports one T cell receptor (beta chain). Original processing methods: Counts of nucleated cells, estimated from reference gene primer amplification, were obtained. The protocol was immunoSEQ multiplex PCR, while the TCRdb copy is restricted to in-frame clones and leaves out a portion. The V and J calls and clone size are taken from that table; D and trimming were inferred from the DNA. The sample shows about 110,000 clones, approximately 87% of them seen only once. The data were taken from a study of blood T cell repertoires in COVID-19. On the study more broadly: Acute and convalescent COVID-19 samples came from the United States, Italy and Spain. PBMCs, B-cell-depleted T cells, or T cells were the source of the cDNA or gDNA that made up the material.

The TCR originated in a woman aged 55 to 70 with acute or convalescent COVID-19. The sequenced sample was peripheral blood.

The CDR3 protein is CASSVGTGYYSNYGYTF. The CDR3 DNA follows: TGCGCCAGCAGTGTCGGAACAGGGTATTACTCTAACTATGGCTACACCTTC. The V call is TRBV10-2, the J call TRBJ1-2; the D gene is possibly TRBD1 (6 bases). CDR1 is WSHSY, CDR2 SAAADI, per germline. The CDR3 runs 17 residues. V lost 4 bases to trimming and J lost 0 bases, with 18 bases between them.